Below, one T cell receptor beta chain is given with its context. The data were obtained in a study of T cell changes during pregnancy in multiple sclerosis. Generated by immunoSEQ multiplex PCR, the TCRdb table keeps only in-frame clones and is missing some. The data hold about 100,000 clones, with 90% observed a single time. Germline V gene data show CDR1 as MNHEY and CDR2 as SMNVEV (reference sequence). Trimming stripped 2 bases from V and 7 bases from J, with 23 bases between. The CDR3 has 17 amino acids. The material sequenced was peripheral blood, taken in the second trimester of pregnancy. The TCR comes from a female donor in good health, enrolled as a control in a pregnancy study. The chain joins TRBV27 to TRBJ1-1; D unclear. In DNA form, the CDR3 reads TGTGCCAGCAGTTTAGTCTATCCGATACGGTCACGGGATGAAGCTTTCTTT. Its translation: CASSLVYPIRSRDEAFF.